The 29 T cell receptor beta chains in this list originate from one sample, sequenced in a study of blood T cell repertoires in COVID-19. Measured with immunoSEQ multiplex PCR; TCRdb has only the in-frame clones, and not every one. The sample has around 280,000 clones, around 87% seen once; the top ten hold 1.3%. Specimen: peripheral blood. Receptors were obtained from a man in his sixties or seventies with acute or convalescent COVID-19.

V and J are TRBV7-2 and TRBJ1-2; D call uncertain. Germline values: CDR1 SGHTA, CDR2 FQGNSA. V was cut by 2 bases and J by 3 bases, with 10 bases left in between. CDR3 size: 14 residues. CDR3 loop: CASSLRLAHYGYTF. The CDR3 DNA sequence: TGTGCCAGCAGCTTAAGGTTAGCTCACTATGGCTACACCTTC.

This clone turned up a few times. V is TRBV27 and J is TRBJ2-3, with TRBD1 identical over 8 bases. CDR3 length: 15 residues. The junction had 7 bases not matched to a gene; V was cut back by 6 bases and J by 2 bases. Germline V gene data show CDR1 as MNHEY and CDR2 as SMNVEV (reference sequence). The CDR3 DNA is TGTGCCAGCAGGCTCCAGGGGGCTAACACAGATACGCAGTATTTT. Residues: CASRLQGANTDTQYF.

The chain recombines TRBV6-6 with TRBJ1-4; 11 positions match TRBD1. Germline trimming cut 6 bases from V and 5 bases from J; bases unmatched to any gene: 5. Germline V lookup: CDR1 MNHNY, CDR2 SVGAGI (reference sequence). The CDR3 extends over 15 amino acids. CDR3 DNA sequence: TGTGCCAGCAGCCACGGACAGGGGGCGAATGAAAAACTGTTTTTT. It specifies CASSHGQGANEKLFF.

V usage is TRBV19 and J usage is TRBJ2-5, with D tentatively TRBD2 (5 bases). The CDR3 contains 15 residues. CDR1 and CDR2 from the germline V gene are LNHDA and SQIVND (reference sequence). Trimming stripped 6 bases from V and 5 bases from J, with 19 bases between. The CDR3 DNA sequence: TGTGCCAGTAGCGATCGTTTTGGGAGCAGCGAGACCCAGTACTTC. Protein product: CASSDRFGSSETQYF.

This rearrangement joins TRBV4-2 to TRBJ1-1; D gene uncertain. V was cut by 0 bases and J by 10 bases, with 12 bases left in between. CDR1 is LGHNA and CDR2 is YNFKEQ in the germline V gene. The CDR3 runs to 13 residues. DNA for the CDR3: TGTGCCAGCAGCCAAGATCGGTCGGTCGGAGCTTTCTTT. This translates into CASSQDRSVGAFF.

This chain links TRBV5-1 with TRBJ2-7, with TRBD1 matching 7 bases. Germline-derived CDR1 and CDR2 are SGHRS and YFSETQ. The V and J ends lost 3 bases and 5 bases, in that order; junction bases with no gene match: 8. The CDR3 is made up of 14 amino acids. The CDR3 here is CASSSTGAPDEQYF. The CDR3 DNA reads TGCGCCAGCAGCTCCACAGGGGCTCCGGACGAGCAGTACTTC.

This clone occurred once. The gene calls are TRBV3-1 (or the pseudogene TRBV3-2) and TRBJ2-5, with D maybe TRBD1 (6 bases). V lost 11 bases to trimming and J lost 0 bases, with 25 bases between them. Germline assignment: CDR1 LGHDT and CDR2 YNNKEL (reference sequence). The CDR3 runs 17 residues. The CDR3 DNA reads as TGTGCCTACAATCCCGGCAGGGGAATCTCGTACCAAGAGACCCAGTACTTC. Amino acid sequence: CAYNPGRGISYQETQYF.

The V gene is TRBV19, the J gene TRBJ1-6; possible D gene TRBD1, 5 bases. CDR1 and CDR2 (germline): LNHDA, SQIVND (reference sequence). The CDR3 is made up of 14 amino acids. V lost 3 bases to trimming and J lost 7 bases, with 10 bases between them. Written as DNA, the CDR3 is TGTGCCAGTAGTATCACAGGCAGAAATTCACCCCTCCACTTT. It translates to CASSITGRNSPLHF.

This rearrangement joins TRBV19 to TRBJ2-1; TRBD1 matches at 10 bases. The CDR3 has 14 residues. Germline values: CDR1 LNHDA, CDR2 SQIVND (reference sequence). The V segment lost 2 bases and the J segment 10 bases; nucleotides outside the gene matches: 5. Here the CDR3 DNA reads TGTGCCAGTAGTATATGGGACAGGGGAGGGGAGCAGTTCTTC. This sequence encodes CASSIWDRGGEQFF.

Comment on this clone: The identical CDR3 is also encoded by other nucleotide sequences in the sample. The gene calls are TRBV28 and TRBJ2-5, with D unclear. Germline V gene sequence: CDR1 MDHEN, CDR2 SYDVKM. Trimming removed 3 bases at V and 5 bases at J, with 10 bases between. The CDR3 runs to 13 residues. The CDR3 sequence is CASSLAGWETQYF. The DNA for the CDR3 is TGTGCCAGCAGTTTGGCCGGGTGGGAGACCCAGTACTTC.

The rearrangement links TRBV7-2 to TRBJ2-1; 9 nucleotides agree with TRBD1. The CDR3 length is 16 residues. Germline assignment: CDR1 SGHTA and CDR2 FQGNSA. V lost 1 base, J lost 3 bases, and 4 bases stayed unmatched. The CDR3 sequence: CASSLEGTGIYNEQFF. CDR3 DNA sequence: TGTGCCAGCAGCTTAGAAGGGACAGGGATCTACAATGAGCAGTTCTTC. The whole variable domain, remainder taken from reference TRBV7-2 and TRBJ2-1, is GAGVSQSPSNKVTEKGKDVELRCDPISGHTALYWYRQSLGQGLEFLIYFQGNSAPDKSGLPSDRFSAERTGGSVSTLTIQRTQQEDSAVYLCASSLEGTGIYNEQFFGPGTRLTVL.

This clone occurred a few times. V and J are TRBV29-1 and TRBJ1-1; 11 bases are shared with TRBD1. The CDR3 length is 12 residues. Germline values: CDR1 SQVTM, CDR2 ANQGSEA. After removal of 4 bases from V and 7 bases from J, the junction contained 2 bases not matched to a gene. Written as DNA, the CDR3 is TGCAGCGTTGGGACAGGGGGCCTTGAAGCTTTCTTT. Protein sequence: CSVGTGGLEAFF.

This clone was seen more than once but under ten times. V usage is TRBV5-6 and J usage is TRBJ2-3, with 8 bases fitting TRBD1. The J segment lost 2 bases and the V segment lost 6 bases, leaving 11 bases of the junction unmatched. This CDR3 region has 16 residues. Germline CDR1 SGHDT, CDR2 YYEEEE. In DNA, the CDR3 is TGTGCCAGCACCTGGGGCCCGGGACAGGTCACAGATACGCAGTATTTT. This gives the protein CASTWGPGQVTDTQYF.

The chain's CDR3 is CATSRDRGHTEAFF. The CDR3 DNA is TGTGCCACCAGCAGAGATAGGGGCCATACTGAAGCTTTCTTT. The chain uses TRBV15 and TRBJ1-1; the D gene is possibly TRBD1 (5 bases). In germline, CDR1 is LNHNV, CDR2 YYDKDF (reference sequence). The CDR3 runs 14 residues. V was shortened by 0 bases and J by 5 bases, with 10 bases between the two germline ends.

The V call is TRBV18, the J call TRBJ2-7; D uncertain. Germline assignment: CDR1 KGHSH and CDR2 LQKENI. The ends were cut back, 4 bases at V and 4 bases at J, with 14 bases in the middle. This CDR3 has 14 residues. The DNA of the CDR3 is TGTGCCAGCTCACGGCCAGGCCAAGGATACGAGCAGTACTTC. Protein sequence: CASSRPGQGYEQYF.

The chain has TRBV12-3 or TRBV12-4 and TRBJ2-7; no firm D call. Deletions cut 4 bases from V and 2 bases from J, with 6 bases between. CDR3 length: 12 residues. For the CDR3, the DNA is TGTGCCAGCAGTTGGAGACCCTACGAGCAGTACTTC. Translation: CASSWRPYEQYF.

The chain recombines TRBV7-9 with TRBJ1-4, with 7 bases matching TRBD1. Germline V CDR1 and CDR2: SEHNR, FQNEAQ (reference sequence). The CDR3 is 15 residues long. Losses at the gene ends were 5 bases for V and 8 bases for J; bases not matched to a gene: 11. The CDR3 region is CASSIGDSSREKLFF. The CDR3 coding sequence is TGTGCCAGCAGCATTGGGGACAGTTCTAGGGAAAAACTGTTTTTT.

This clone was found once. The rearrangement joins TRBV6-1 to TRBJ1-2, with TRBD1 identical over 7 bases. Unmatched junction bases numbered 10, after V lost 2 bases and J lost 7 bases. This CDR3 region has 15 residues. Germline CDR1 is MNHNS and CDR2 is SASEGT. CDR3 coding DNA: TGTGCCAGCAGTGAATTGGGGACAGTCGGAGTTGGCTACACCTTC. This sequence encodes CASSELGTVGVGYTF.

The V gene is TRBV4-3, the J gene TRBJ1-6; D remains unclear. The germline gives CDR1 LGHNA, CDR2 YSLEER. This CDR3 spans 16 amino acids. Trimming pared 1 base from V and 7 bases from J, leaving 14 bases between. CDR3 coding DNA: TGCGCCAGCAGCCAAGGGTCCGGGAACGGCAATTCACCCCTCCACTTT. Translating it yields CASSQGSGNGNSPLHF.

This rearrangement joins TRBV27 to TRBJ2-7; 14 bases agree with TRBD2. With V trimmed by 5 bases and J by 1 base, 4 bases remained unmatched. The CDR3 loop spans 16 amino acids. Germline V gives CDR1 MNHEY, CDR2 SMNVEV (reference sequence). The CDR3 protein is CASSTTSGRVSYEQYF. DNA for the CDR3: TGTGCCAGCAGTACGACTAGCGGGAGGGTATCCTACGAGCAGTACTTC.

This sequence joins TRBV6-6 and TRBJ2-7; maybe TRBD1 (6 bases). V was pared by 2 bases and J by 2 bases, with 13 bases between. The germline CDR1 and CDR2 sequences are MNHNY and SVGAGI (reference sequence). The CDR3 is 15 residues long. CDR3 amino acids: CASSYLGQLTYEQYF. The CDR3 DNA reads TGTGCCAGCAGTTACCTTGGACAGCTGACCTACGAGCAGTACTTC.

This clone was seen just once. The rearrangement joins TRBV19 to TRBJ1-1; a weak D match, TRBD1 (5 bases). This CDR3 spans 12 amino acids. Germline V lookup: CDR1 LNHDA, CDR2 SQIVND (reference sequence). V was clipped by 4 bases and J by 11 bases, with 14 bases between them. For the CDR3, the DNA is TGTGCCAGTAGTAGGGGCAGGGTCGAGGCTTTCTTT. It translates to CASSRGRVEAFF.

The CDR3, as DNA: TGTGCCATCAGCCTACCTGGAGATACGCAGTATTTT. Translating it yields CAISLPGDTQYF. The gene calls are TRBV10-3 and TRBJ2-3; D is unclear. There are 12 residues in the CDR3. Trimming shortened V by 6 bases and J by 5 bases, and 9 bases separated the two germline ends. Germline-derived CDR1 and CDR2 are ENHRY and SYGVKD.

The chain links TRBV3-1 (or the pseudogene TRBV3-2) to TRBJ2-4; D is unresolved. From germline, CDR1 is LGHDT and CDR2 YNNKEL (reference sequence). Trimming took off 4 bases at V and 7 bases at J, with 5 bases between the two ends. This CDR3 region has 11 residues. The CDR3 protein is CASSRANIQYF. In DNA form, the CDR3 reads TGTGCCAGCAGCCGCGCGAACATTCAGTACTTC.

V is TRBV6-2 or TRBV6-3 and J is TRBJ2-5; TRBD2 matches at 7 bases. The CDR3 contains 11 residues. Germline V gives CDR1 MNHEY, CDR2 SVGEGT. The ends lost 2 bases at V and 9 bases at J; junction bases unmatched: 0. The CDR3 loop is CASSYAGAQYF. The CDR3 DNA follows: TGTGCCAGCAGTTACGCGGGGGCCCAGTACTTC.

The gene calls are TRBV7-7 and TRBJ2-1; 12 bases are a match to TRBD2. The V and J ends lost 5 bases and 6 bases, in that order; junction bases with no gene match: 2. Germline loops: CDR1 SSHAT, CDR2 FNYEAQ (reference sequence). The CDR3 covers 14 residues. CDR3 residues: CASSPTSGSNEQFF. CDR3 sequence (DNA): TGTGCCAGCAGCCCGACTAGCGGGAGCAATGAGCAGTTCTTC.

This clone is a singleton in its sample. This chain uses TRBV18 with TRBJ2-7; the D gene is possibly TRBD1 (6 bases). CDR3 length: 13 amino acids. V was shortened by 3 bases and J by 7 bases, with 13 bases between the two germline ends. CDR1 is KGHSH and CDR2 is LQKENI in the germline V gene. CDR3 protein: CASSPYRDSEQYF. CDR3 DNA: TGTGCCAGCTCACCCTACAGGGATTCGGAGCAGTACTTC.

Concerning this clone itself: This sample also contains other DNA sequences that code for the same CDR3. This rearrangement joins TRBV15 to TRBJ2-7; TRBD1 agrees at 10 bases. The CDR3 runs to 14 residues. CDR1 and CDR2 (germline): LNHNV, YYDKDF (reference sequence). J lost 1 base, V lost 6 bases, and 3 bases had no gene match. The CDR3 here is CATSRDRGSYEQYF. DNA of the CDR3: TGTGCCACCAGTCGGGACAGGGGTTCCTACGAGCAGTACTTC.

This clone came up once. The V gene is TRBV19, the J gene TRBJ1-2; 9 bases are a match to TRBD1. The V gene's germline CDR1 is LNHDA and CDR2 SQIVND (reference sequence). The V gene end was trimmed by 5 bases and the J gene end by 6 bases; junction bases not matched to a gene: 10. The CDR3 consists of 15 residues. The CDR3 reads CASSVNRGLENGYTF. The DNA of the CDR3 is TGTGCCAGTAGTGTCAACAGGGGGCTAGAGAATGGCTACACCTTC.